These 22 T cell receptor beta chains were all obtained from the same sample, sequenced in a study of identical twins. Each CDR3 protein is one row after TCRdb ran MiXCR on the 5' RACE reads. The data contain under 800,000 distinct CDR3 sequences, around 20% of them singletons. These same data were also listed under a study on T cells expressing NK-cell markers.

The sequencing input was PBMCs. These receptor sequences come from a woman between 18 and 29 years old in good health.

The sample holds a few counts of this clonotype. CDR3 coding DNA: TGTGCCAGCAGCGTACAGGCCGGGTTTTACAATGAGCAGTTCTTC. This codes for CASSVQAGFYNEQFF. The J gene is TRBJ2-1, the V gene TRBV9; D not certain. V was shortened by 1 base and J by 4 bases, with 12 bases between the two germline ends. Germline CDR1 SGDLS, CDR2 YYNGEE. The CDR3 contains 15 residues. Supplemented by reference TRBV9 and TRBJ2-1, the full variable domain reads DSGVTQTPKHLITATGQRVTLRCSPRSGDLSVYWYQQSLDQGLQFLIQYYNGEERAKGNILERFSAQQFPDLHSELNLSSLELGDSALYFCASSVQAGFYNEQFFGPGTRLTVL.

V gene TRBV6-1 combines with J gene TRBJ2-3; D gene uncertain. The CDR3 consists of 13 residues. The V end was cut by 7 bases, the J end by 2 bases, with 10 bases between. Germline V gene data show CDR1 as MNHNS and CDR2 as SASEGT. The CDR3 region has the DNA TGTGCCAGCATGAGCCGGCTCACAGATACGCAGTATTTT. It specifies CASMSRLTDTQYF.

This clonotype was seen a few times. The chain joins TRBV9 to TRBJ2-1; TRBD2 matches 12 bases. The CDR3 spans 18 residues. The V segment lost 0 bases and the J segment 6 bases; nucleotides outside the gene matches: 10. Germline CDR1 reads SGDLS; CDR2 reads YYNGEE. CDR3 sequence: CASSVGPSSGRAPNEQFF. CDR3 DNA sequence: TGTGCCAGCAGCGTAGGCCCCTCTAGCGGGAGGGCCCCCAATGAGCAGTTCTTC. Drawing the rest from reference TRBV9 and TRBJ2-1, the complete variable domain is DSGVTQTPKHLITATGQRVTLRCSPRSGDLSVYWYQQSLDQGLQFLIQYYNGEERAKGNILERFSAQQFPDLHSELNLSSLELGDSALYFCASSVGPSSGRAPNEQFFGPGTRLTVL.

The chain recombines TRBV7-9 with TRBJ2-3; D is ambiguous. Per the germline V gene, CDR1 is SEHNR and CDR2 is FQNEAQ (reference sequence). CDR3 length: 14 residues. Trimming shortened V by 4 bases and J by 7 bases, and 15 bases separated the two germline ends. CDR3 sequence: CASSSLRQANTQYF. In nucleotides, the CDR3 is TGTGCCAGCAGCTCGCTGAGGCAGGCCAATACGCAGTATTTT.

This clonotype was observed many times. The CDR3 DNA follows: TGTGCCTGGAGTCCACAGCTGAACACTGAAGCTTTCTTT. It is translated as CAWSPQLNTEAFF. This sequence joins TRBV30 and TRBJ1-1, with D unclear. Germline V gene lookup returns CDR1 GTSNPN and CDR2 SVGIG (reference sequence). This CDR3 has 13 amino acids. Trimming left V 2 bases short and J 0 bases short, with 7 bases between.

The rearrangement links TRBV2 to TRBJ1-5; D possibly corresponds to TRBD1 (5 bases). V lost 8 bases and J 4 bases, leaving 18 bases between the germline ends. This CDR3 is built from 15 residues. The germline V gene has CDR1 SNHLY and CDR2 FYNNEI. The CDR3 sequence is CASGGSGFGNQPQHF. In nucleotides, the CDR3 is TGTGCCAGCGGGGGGTCGGGATTCGGGAATCAGCCCCAGCATTTT.

This chain links TRBV10-2 with TRBJ2-3, with D perhaps TRBD1 (6 bases). Germline V gene lookup returns CDR1 WSHSY and CDR2 SAAADI. Trimming left V 10 bases short and J 6 bases short, with 17 bases between. CDR3 length: 13 amino acids. CDR3: CATTGSSSDTQYF. The CDR3 DNA reads TGCGCCACAACAGGGTCCTCATCCGATACGCAGTATTTT.

CDR3 sequence reads: CAISVGLAGARNEQFF. The CDR3, as DNA: TGTGCCATCAGTGTGGGCCTAGCGGGGGCTAGGAATGAGCAGTTCTTC. This rearrangement joins TRBV10-3 to TRBJ2-1, with 10 bases that match TRBD2. Germline V gene lookup returns CDR1 ENHRY and CDR2 SYGVKD. The V and J ends lost 4 bases and 7 bases, in that order; junction bases with no gene match: 10. This CDR3 contains 16 residues.

CDR3 sequence: CSARGSAGGISGSYEQYF. CDR3 nucleotides: TGCAGTGCCCGCGGTAGCGCGGGAGGGATATCGGGATCCTACGAGCAGTACTTC. The chain links TRBV20-1 to TRBJ2-7; 9 bases are shared with TRBD2. This CDR3 is 18 amino acids long. The germline V gene has CDR1 DFQATT and CDR2 SNEGSKA (reference sequence). Trimming took 6 bases from V and 1 from J; bases not matched to a gene: 19.

This clonotype was observed a single time. Germline and junction disagree at one end, which may indicate a read error. The V call is TRBV6-2 or TRBV6-3, the J call TRBJ2-4; weak D call: TRBD2 (5 bases). The V gene's germline CDR1 is MNHEY and CDR2 SVGEGT. This CDR3 comprises 14 residues. CDR3 bases: TGTGCCAGCAGTTACTCCCCGAGGCCGCGCACTAGTGACTTC. Translated: CASSYSPRPRTSDF.

The sample holds a few counts of this clonotype. This chain links TRBV6-2 or TRBV6-3 with TRBJ2-1; 9 bases are shared with TRBD2. V dropped 3 bases and J dropped 8; count of bases not matched to a gene: 8. CDR3 size: 15 residues. Germline V gene lookup returns CDR1 MNHEY and CDR2 SVGEGT. CDR3 in DNA: TGTGCCAGCAGTTATGGGACTAGCCTTATCGATGAGCAGTTCTTC. Encoded protein: CASSYGTSLIDEQFF.

The V call is TRBV6-5, the J call TRBJ2-3; a weak D match, TRBD2 (6 bases). With 4 bases removed from V and 1 base from J, the gap between germline ends came to 15 bases. This CDR3 spans 16 amino acids. Germline V gene sequence: CDR1 MNHEY, CDR2 SVGAGI. For the CDR3, the DNA is TGTGCCAGCAGTTCCTCGTGGGGGGAGGGCACAGATACGCAGTATTTT. It yields the protein CASSSSWGEGTDTQYF.

The gene calls are TRBV7-9 and TRBJ2-1; D not certain. The CDR3 covers 11 residues. Germline CDR1 reads SEHNR; CDR2 reads FQNEAQ (reference sequence). The V end lost 2 bases, the J end lost 12 bases, and 8 bases lay between the germline ends. The CDR3 is CASSLTSGQFF. CDR3 nucleotide sequence: TGTGCCAGCAGCTTAACCAGTGGGCAGTTCTTC.

This clonotype was recorded a few times. CDR3: CASSVGGGRLLDTQYF. Here the CDR3 DNA reads TGTGCCAGCAGCGTAGGAGGCGGGAGACTGTTGGATACGCAGTATTTT. This sequence joins TRBV9 and TRBJ2-3; the match to TRBD2 covers 7 bases. This CDR3 has 16 amino acids. The germline V gene has CDR1 SGDLS and CDR2 YYNGEE. V lost 0 bases and J lost 6; bases outside the gene matches: 10.

This clonotype came up many times. The rearrangement uses TRBV12-3 or TRBV12-4 and TRBJ2-3; D tentatively reads TRBD1 or TRBD2 (5 bases each). The V gene lost 4 bases and the J gene lost 4 bases, with 9 bases spanning the gap. The CDR3 consists of 13 residues. This CDR3 is CASSSLGADTQYF. The CDR3 DNA reads TGTGCCAGCAGTTCCCTGGGGGCAGATACGCAGTATTTT.

This clonotype was found many times. The chain recombines TRBV7-3 with TRBJ2-5, with 10 bases identical to TRBD2. Unmatched junction bases numbered 5, after V lost 0 bases and J lost 4 bases. CDR1 is SGHTA and CDR2 is FQGTGA in the germline V gene. The CDR3 covers 16 residues. This CDR3 is CASSLTPAGGLETQYF. For the CDR3, the DNA is TGTGCCAGCAGCTTAACGCCAGCGGGGGGGCTAGAGACCCAGTACTTC.

The chain carries TRBV5-6 and TRBJ2-7; no clear D gene. V lost 4 bases to trimming and J lost 5 bases, with 13 bases between them. The CDR3 covers 13 residues. Germline assignment: CDR1 SGHDT and CDR2 YYEEEE. The CDR3 coding sequence is TGTGCCAGCAGCGGGGTGGGATCCCACGAGCAGTACTTC. Amino acids: CASSGVGSHEQYF.

The chain combines TRBV5-1 with TRBJ1-2; 8 bases are a match to TRBD1. In germline, CDR1 is SGHRS, CDR2 YFSETQ. V lost 2 bases, J lost 8 bases, and 5 bases stayed unmatched. The CDR3 spans 13 residues. The CDR3 bases are TGCGCCAGCAGCTTCGGACAGGGATGGGGCTACACCTTC. This sequence encodes CASSFGQGWGYTF.

This clonotype was counted once. The rearrangement links TRBV7-9 to TRBJ2-3; the D gene is possibly TRBD1 (6 bases). This CDR3 comprises 16 residues. Germline CDR1 is SEHNR and CDR2 is FQNEAQ (reference sequence). V lost 5 bases and J lost 5, with 20 bases in between. The CDR3 sequence: CASSISGTPYEDTQYF. DNA of the CDR3: TGTGCCAGCAGCATCTCCGGGACACCATACGAAGATACGCAGTATTTT.

This clonotype came up a few times. The chain is built from TRBV7-9 and TRBJ1-2; the D is unclear. CDR3 length: 12 amino acids. Trimming shortened V by 4 bases and J by 7 bases, and 10 bases separated the two germline ends. Germline CDR1 is SEHNR and CDR2 is FQNEAQ (reference sequence). The CDR3 bases are TGTGCCAGCAGCTCGCGGTACTCTGGCTACACCTTC. This encodes CASSSRYSGYTF.

This chain uses TRBV20-1 with TRBJ2-7; maybe TRBD2 (5 bases). The CDR3 length is 14 residues. The germline gives CDR1 DFQATT, CDR2 SNEGSKA (reference sequence). The V end lost 5 bases, the J end lost 0 bases, and 14 bases lay between the germline ends. The CDR3 DNA reads TGCAGTGCTTTCCCCGGAGGAGGCTCCTACGAGCAGTACTTC. Translation: CSAFPGGGSYEQYF.

This clonotype was found many times. The chain links TRBV20-1 to TRBJ1-1; perhaps TRBD1 as D (6 bases). This CDR3 spans 15 amino acids. CDR1 is DFQATT and CDR2 is SNEGSKA in the germline V gene (reference sequence). V lost 0 bases to trimming and J lost 1 base, with 12 bases between them. CDR3 sequence (DNA): TGCAGTGCTAGAGAGGCAGGGGCAGGGAACACTGAAGCTTTCTTT. Protein sequence: CSAREAGAGNTEAFF.